This TCR beta chain emerged from a study of cytomegalovirus exposure and HLA in healthy donors. Concerning this clone itself: Its antigen is currently unknown.

Notes on the study in general: A few CMV-associated chains proved CMV antigen-specific in vitro. Immune exposure information available was restricted to CMV serostatus.

13 Jbeta primers and 60 Vbeta primers were used for the PCR. Assay used: immunoSEQ multiplex PCR; TCRdb lists only in-frame clones, some missing. This sample has 150,000 to 200,000 clones, with about 80% found just once. The CDR3 is 14 amino acids. With 7 bases removed from V and 10 bases from J, the gap between germline ends came to 22 bases. Germline V CDR1 and CDR2: LGHNA, YNFKEQ. The sample comprised PBMCs. This sequence was found in a young woman in good health and CMV-seropositive. The chain joins TRBV4-2 to TRBJ1-1; TRBD1 might be the D (6 bases). The CDR3 is CASTLNAGDIRAFF. CDR3 nucleotides: TGTGCCAGCACCCTGAACGCCGGGGACATAAGAGCTTTCTTT.